These T cell receptor beta chains were read from a single sample in a study of blood T cell repertoires in COVID-19. Libraries were prepared by immunoSEQ multiplex PCR; TCRdb keeps only in-frame clonotypes and omits some of them. The repertoire includes about 210,000 clones, about 86% of them detected once, and 8.2% sits in the top ten. The sample consisted of peripheral blood. The receptors stem from a woman in her forties or fifties with acute or convalescent COVID-19. The CDR3 runs from the conserved cysteine through the conserved F or W. The D gene is left open where the match is weak. Size is stated for part of the rows, as once, few or many counts, or as a class when the clone is expanded.

TRBV5-8,many,TRBJ2-7,TRBD1,15,CASSLSGQGNYEQYF,TGTGCCAGCAGCTTATCGGGACAGGGAAACTACGAGCAGTACTTC
TRBV4-1,NA,TRBJ2-5,NA,15,CASSQTVLVGETQYF,TGCGCCAGCAGCCAAACGGTTCTAGTGGGAGAGACCCAGTACTTC
TRBV3-1/TRBV3-2,NA,TRBJ2-1,TRBD2,16,CASSRISGLAENEQFF,TGTGCCAGCAGCCGAATATCAGGACTAGCGGAAAATGAGCAGTTCTTC
TRBV5-4,once,TRBJ2-1,NA,14,CASSLGQLGDEQFF,TGTGCCAGCAGCTTGGGACAACTCGGGGATGAGCAGTTCTTC
TRBV24-1,NA,TRBJ2-2,TRBD1,15,CATSDPGGRAGELFF,TGTGCCACCAGTGATCCAGGGGGTAGGGCCGGGGAGCTGTTTTTT
TRBV24-1,once,TRBJ2-5,TRBD2,16,CATSEGLAGGKETQYF,TGTGCCACCAGTGAGGGACTAGCGGGAGGGAAAGAGACCCAGTACTTC
TRBV2,NA,TRBJ2-1,TRBD1,15,CASRLTGTGDNEQFF,TGTGCCAGCAGGTTAACCGGGACAGGCGACAATGAGCAGTTCTTC
TRBV4-2,once,TRBJ1-2,NA,15,CASSQEDGLLAGYTF,TGTGCCAGCAGCCAGGAAGACGGGCTGCTAGCTGGCTACACCTTC
TRBV12-5,NA,TRBJ1-1,NA,15,CASAEFQGRGPEAFF,TGTGCTAGTGCGGAATTTCAGGGGAGGGGTCCTGAAGCTTTCTTT
TRBV9,NA,TRBJ2-2,NA,15,CASSVDGTHTGELFF,TGTGCCAGCAGCGTAGATGGGACTCACACCGGGGAGCTGTTTTTT
TRBV7-2,NA,TRBJ1-2,NA,14,CASSLESLNYGYTF,TGTGCCAGCAGCTTAGAAAGCCTTAACTATGGCTACACCTTC
TRBV5-1,NA,TRBJ1-2,NA,14,CASSLVSVSYGYTF,TGCGCCAGCAGCTTGGTTTCAGTCTCCTATGGCTACACCTTC
TRBV19,NA,TRBJ2-7,TRBD2,14,CASSDGTSDYEQYF,TGTGCCAGTAGTGACGGGACTAGTGACTACGAGCAGTACTTC
TRBV6-5,NA,TRBJ2-5,TRBD1,15,CASSYSGRGPETQYF,TGTGCCAGCAGTTACTCCGGCAGGGGGCCGGAGACCCAGTACTTC
TRBV24-1,NA,TRBJ2-1,NA,13,CATRDSSYNEQFF,TGTGCCACCAGGGACTCCTCCTACAATGAGCAGTTCTTC
TRBV12-3/TRBV12-4,NA,TRBJ2-2,NA,12,CASRQGAGELFF,TGTGCCAGCAGGCAGGGCGCCGGGGAGCTGTTTTTT
TRBV19,NA,TRBJ2-1,NA,13,CATSDSSYNEQFF,TGTGCCACCAGCGACAGCTCCTACAATGAGCAGTTCTTC
TRBV7-2,NA,TRBJ2-7,NA,14,CASSPPDRYYEQYF,TGTGCCAGCAGCCCTCCGGACAGATACTACGAGCAGTACTTC
TRBV5-6,NA,TRBJ1-5,TRBD1,14,CASSRGQIDQPQHF,TGTGCCAGCAGCAGGGGACAGATAGATCAGCCCCAGCATTTT
TRBV2,NA,TRBJ2-5,TRBD2,17,CASSEALTSGSGETQYF,TGTGCCAGCAGTGAAGCGCTTACTAGCGGGAGTGGAGAGACCCAGTACTTC
TRBV27,NA,TRBJ2-7,NA,15,CASSLALAGFYEQYF,TGTGCCAGCAGTTTGGCCCTTGCCGGGTTTTACGAGCAGTACTTC
TRBV18,few,TRBJ1-3,TRBD1,16,CASSPWRGQSGNTIYF,TGTGCCAGCTCACCATGGAGGGGGCAGTCTGGAAACACCATATATTTT
TRBV2,NA,TRBJ2-2,TRBD1,16,CASNSKTGVNTGELFF,TGTGCCAGCAATTCCAAGACAGGGGTAAACACCGGGGAGCTGTTTTTT
TRBV10-3,NA,TRBJ2-5,NA,14,CAIANRWDKKTQYF,TGTGCCATTGCTAACAGGTGGGACAAAAAGACCCAGTACTTC
TRBV5-4,NA,TRBJ2-5,NA,12,CASRGKQETQYF,TGTGCCAGCAGGGGCAAACAAGAGACCCAGTACTTC
TRBV27,NA,TRBJ1-6,NA,13,CASSLGPWEPLHF,TGTGCCAGCAGTTTAGGGCCTTGGGAGCCCCTCCACTTT
TRBV7-9,NA,TRBJ2-2,TRBD2,15,CASSLRLAGAGELFF,TGTGCCAGCAGCTTACGACTAGCGGGAGCCGGGGAGCTGTTTTTT
TRBV29-1,NA,TRBJ2-7,TRBD1,11,CSAQTGGRQYF,TGCAGCGCTCAGACAGGGGGCAGGCAGTACTTC
TRBV10-3,NA,TRBJ2-5,NA,14,CAISESAYQETQYF,TGTGCCATCAGTGAGTCGGCCTACCAAGAGACCCAGTACTTC
TRBV15,NA,TRBJ2-5,NA,15,CATSRDRGRGETQYF,TGTGCCACCAGCAGAGATCGAGGCAGGGGAGAGACCCAGTACTTC
TRBV9,once,TRBJ2-1,TRBD2,15,CASSVLAGKGNEQFF,TGTGCCAGCAGCGTGCTAGCGGGAAAGGGGAATGAGCAGTTCTTC
TRBV11-2,NA,TRBJ2-1,TRBD1,16,CASSPLGQGRANEQFF,TGTGCCAGCAGTCCATTAGGACAGGGGAGGGCCAATGAGCAGTTCTTC
TRBV28,NA,TRBJ1-1,NA,13,CASIRGGNTEAFF,TGTGCCAGTATAAGGGGCGGGAACACTGAAGCTTTCTTT
TRBV24-1,NA,TRBJ2-5,TRBD1,14,CATSGQGAEETQYF,TGTGCCACCAGCGGACAGGGGGCGGAAGAGACCCAGTACTTC
TRBV3-1/TRBV3-2,NA,TRBJ2-1,TRBD2,16,CASTTLAGGGYNEQFF,TGTGCCAGCACCACACTAGCGGGAGGGGGATACAATGAGCAGTTCTTC
TRBV13,once,TRBJ2-3,NA,15,CASSPERGITDTQYF,TGTGCCAGCAGCCCCGAACGAGGGATCACAGATACGCAGTATTTT
TRBV3-1/TRBV3-2,few,TRBJ1-6,TRBD1,15,CASSQTTGSDSPLHF,TGTGCCAGCAGCCAGACGACAGGGTCGGATTCACCCCTCCACTTT
TRBV27,NA,TRBJ1-2,TRBD1,14,CASSSGQDNYGYTF,TGTGCCAGCAGTTCTGGACAGGATAACTATGGCTACACCTTC
TRBV21-1,NA,TRBJ2-2,NA,15,CASSKVFLRLGELFF,TGTGCCAGCAGCAAAGTCTTCTTAAGACTTGGGGAGCTGTTTTTT
TRBV6-1,NA,TRBJ1-5,NA,14,CASSEWAGDQPQHF,TGTGCCAGCAGTGAATGGGCAGGGGATCAGCCCCAGCATTTT
TRBV10-3,NA,TRBJ2-1,TRBD2,16,CAISLQGTRAYNEQFF,TGTGCCATCAGCCTTCAGGGGACTAGGGCCTACAATGAGCAGTTCTTC
TRBV28,NA,TRBJ2-1,NA,16,CASRTADGLSYNEQFF,TGTGCCAGCAGGACTGCGGACGGACTGTCCTACAATGAGCAGTTCTTC
TRBV20-1,NA,TRBJ2-1,TRBD2,13,CSASLAGLREQFF,TGCAGTGCTAGTTTAGCGGGGCTCAGGGAGCAGTTCTTC
TRBV2,few,TRBJ1-4,NA,12,CASSLPNEKLFF,TGTGCCAGCAGCCTCCCCAATGAAAAACTGTTTTTT
TRBV6-5,NA,TRBJ2-1,NA,15,CASSYSVTGNNEQFF,TGTGCCAGCAGTTACTCCGTCACAGGGAACAATGAGCAGTTCTTC
TRBV7-9,NA,TRBJ1-1,TRBD1,14,CASSSTGGGTEAFF,TGTGCCAGCAGCTCCACAGGGGGCGGCACTGAAGCTTTCTTT
TRBV18,NA,TRBJ2-7,NA,16,CASSPVFRERSYEQYF,TGTGCCAGCTCACCCGTCTTCCGGGAGCGATCCTACGAGCAGTACTTC
TRBV4-2,once,TRBJ2-1,NA,15,CASSQVMGARDEQFF,TGTGCCAGCAGCCAAGTGATGGGAGCGAGAGATGAGCAGTTCTTC
TRBV18,once,TRBJ2-1,TRBD1,13,CASSPGQGNEQFF,TGTGCCAGCTCACCGGGACAGGGCAATGAGCAGTTCTTC
TRBV10-3,few,TRBJ1-3,TRBD1,15,CAIGTGARSGNTIYF,TGTGCCATCGGGACAGGTGCTCGCTCTGGAAACACCATATATTTT
TRBV24-1,NA,TRBJ2-5,NA,17,CATPTGLRSTAEETQYF,TGTGCCACCCCAACTGGCTTACGGTCTACAGCCGAAGAGACCCAGTACTTC
TRBV7-2,NA,TRBJ1-5,TRBD1,15,CASSVQGASNQPQHF,TGTGCCAGCAGCGTACAGGGGGCAAGTAATCAGCCCCAGCATTTT
TRBV6-6,NA,TRBJ1-3,TRBD1,14,CASSKGQGANTIYF,TGTGCCAGCAGCAAGGGACAGGGGGCTAACACCATATATTTT
TRBV28,NA,TRBJ1-2,TRBD1,14,CASSRDRGRYGYTF,TGTGCCAGCAGCCGGGACAGGGGACGCTATGGCTACACCTTC
TRBV3-1/TRBV3-2,once,TRBJ2-2,TRBD2,17,CASSPGLAGVGTGELFF,TGTGCCAGCAGCCCGGGACTAGCGGGAGTAGGAACCGGGGAGCTGTTTTTT
TRBV29-1,NA,TRBJ1-5,NA,12,CSVGQGNQPQHF,TGCAGCGTGGGGCAGGGTAATCAGCCCCAGCATTTT